Listed here are 18 T cell receptor beta chains from one sample, sequenced in a study of cytomegalovirus exposure and HLA in healthy donors. The PCR was carried out with 60 Vbeta primers and 13 Jbeta primers. Clones were sequenced by immunoSEQ multiplex PCR, and TCRdb holds only the in-frame ones, with some missing. The table has about 200,000 clones, 86% seen once; the top ten hold around 0.3%. Sequencing was performed on PBMCs. The receptors originated from a woman in her twenties or thirties in good health and CMV-seronegative.

The CDR3 DNA reads as TGTGCCAGCAGTGCGGGCAGGGTGACTGAAGCTTTCTTT. It specifies CASSAGRVTEAFF. The chain uses TRBV2 and TRBJ1-1; possibly TRBD1 for D (5 bases). Germline V gene lookup returns CDR1 SNHLY and CDR2 FYNNEI. The CDR3 totals 13 residues. The V end lost 4 bases, the J end lost 5 bases, and 11 bases lay between the germline ends. The whole variable domain, remainder taken from reference TRBV2 and TRBJ1-1, is EPEVTQTPSHQVTQMGQEVILRCVPISNHLYFYWYRQILGQKVEFLVSFYNNEISEKSEIFDDQFSVERPDGSNFTLKIRSTKLEDSAMYFCASSAGRVTEAFFGQGTRLTVV.

The V call is TRBV28, the J call TRBJ1-2; D ambiguous. V lost 8 bases and J lost 0, with 22 bases in between. The CDR3 has 17 amino acids. Per germline, CDR1 MDHEN and CDR2 SYDVKM. The chain's CDR3 is CASFNHFFDKTNYGYTF. The CDR3 DNA reads TGTGCCAGCTTCAACCATTTCTTCGACAAAACTAACTATGGCTACACCTTC.

The V and J genes are TRBV2 and TRBJ2-1; 11 bases map to TRBD2. This CDR3 comprises 16 residues. After removal of 4 bases from V and 7 bases from J, the junction contained 9 bases not matched to a gene. The germline gives CDR1 SNHLY, CDR2 FYNNEI. CDR3 residues: CASSALLAGGWNEQFF. The CDR3 DNA sequence: TGTGCCAGCAGTGCACTCTTAGCGGGAGGGTGGAATGAGCAGTTCTTC.

This chain joins TRBV9 and TRBJ2-2, with TRBD2 identical over 11 bases. V dropped 2 bases and J dropped 4; count of bases not matched to a gene: 4. CDR3 length: 16 residues. CDR1 SGDLS and CDR2 YYNGEE come from the germline V gene. The CDR3 sequence is CASSVRTSGRTGELFF. The CDR3, as DNA: TGTGCCAGCAGCGTGAGGACTAGCGGGCGCACCGGGGAGCTGTTTTTT.

V usage is TRBV5-1 and J usage is TRBJ2-2, with D unresolved. The germline CDR1 and CDR2 sequences are SGHRS and YFSETQ. The CDR3 is made up of 16 amino acids. Trimming shortened V by 4 bases and J by 0 bases, and 13 bases separated the two germline ends. The CDR3 nucleotides are TGCGCCAGCAGCAATATCGGGTCGTCGAACACCGGGGAGCTGTTTTTT. Protein sequence: CASSNIGSSNTGELFF.

V usage is TRBV10-3 and J usage is TRBJ2-2, with a tentative D call TRBD1 (6 bases). V was cut by 1 base and J by 4 bases, with 10 bases left in between. In germline, CDR1 is ENHRY, CDR2 SYGVKD. The CDR3 runs 15 residues. CDR3 region: CAISEFEGGTGELFF. Written as DNA, the CDR3 is TGTGCCATCAGTGAGTTTGAAGGGGGCACCGGGGAGCTGTTTTTT.

V gene TRBV5-1 combines with J gene TRBJ2-7, with 7 bases aligning to TRBD2. After removal of 0 bases from V and 3 bases from J, the junction contained 9 bases not matched to a gene. CDR1 is SGHRS and CDR2 is YFSETQ in the germline V gene. The CDR3 length is 16 residues. CDR3 in DNA: TGCGCCAGCAGCTTGGGGGGGTCGCGGGAGTACTACGAGCAGTACTTC. This translates into CASSLGGSREYYEQYF.

The V gene is TRBV6-6, the J gene TRBJ1-2; D is uncertain. The CDR3 spans 16 residues. Trimming removed 0 bases from V and 8 bases from J, with 19 bases in between. Germline V gene sequence: CDR1 MNHNY, CDR2 SVGAGI (reference sequence). The CDR3 DNA follows: TGTGCCAGCAGTTACTCTCTAGGCAGCCTAGTTAGAGGCTACACCTTC. Its translation: CASSYSLGSLVRGYTF.

The count of this clone is one. This chain links TRBV15 with TRBJ2-5; D unclear. Germline V lookup: CDR1 LNHNV, CDR2 YYDKDF (reference sequence). V was cut by 0 bases and J by 3 bases, with 11 bases left in between. This CDR3 contains 15 residues. CDR3 nucleotides: TGTGCCACCAGCAGAGATCGGGTCAGTAAAGAGACCCAGTACTTC. Its translation: CATSRDRVSKETQYF.

The chain is built from TRBV19 and TRBJ2-2; D may be TRBD2 (6 bases). The V end lost 9 bases, the J end lost 3 bases, and 14 bases lay between the germline ends. The V gene's germline CDR1 is LNHDA and CDR2 SQIVND (reference sequence). This CDR3 comprises 14 residues. The CDR3 loop is CASKEGSHTGELFF. Written as DNA, the CDR3 is TGTGCCAGCAAGGAGGGGTCCCACACCGGGGAGCTGTTTTTT. Using reference TRBV19 and TRBJ2-2 for the parts outside the CDR3, the full variable domain is DGGITQSPKYLFRKEGQNVTLSCEQNLNHDAMYWYRQDPGQGLRLIYYSQIVNDFQKGDIAEGYSVSREKKESFPLTVTSAQKNPTAFYLCASKEGSHTGELFFGEGSRLTVL.

V usage is TRBV5-1 and J usage is TRBJ2-3; 11 positions match TRBD2. Trimming took 2 bases from V and 1 from J; bases not matched to a gene: 3. In germline, CDR1 is SGHRS, CDR2 YFSETQ. The CDR3 is 16 residues long. This CDR3 reads CASSLTSGSGTDTQYF. The CDR3 DNA follows: TGCGCCAGCAGCTTAACTAGCGGGAGTGGCACAGATACGCAGTATTTT. The variable domain in full, completed from reference TRBV5-1 and TRBJ2-3, reads KAGVTQTPRYLIKTRGQQVTLSCSPISGHRSVSWYQQTPGQGLQFLFEYFSETQRNKGNFPGRFSGRQFSNSRSEMNVSTLELGDSALYLCASSLTSGSGTDTQYFGPGTRLTVL.

J is TRBJ1-5 and V is TRBV5-6, with 7 bases that match TRBD1. The CDR3 extends over 15 amino acids. Germline loops: CDR1 SGHDT, CDR2 YYEEEE. Trimming took 1 base from V and 2 from J; bases not matched to a gene: 3. The CDR3 nucleotides are TGTGCCAGCAGCTTGCGAGACAGGGGCAATCAGCCCCAGCATTTT. It yields the protein CASSLRDRGNQPQHF.

The genes are TRBV2 and TRBJ2-1, with D possibly TRBD2 on 6 matching bases. The germline CDR1 and CDR2 sequences are SNHLY and FYNNEI. V was cut by 1 base and J by 8 bases, with 9 bases left in between. The CDR3 length is 13 residues. The CDR3, as DNA: TGTGCCAGCAGTGAAGACTCGGGAGATGAGCAGTTCTTC. It codes for CASSEDSGDEQFF.

J is TRBJ2-1 and V is TRBV4-2; 7 bases line up with TRBD2. Per the germline V gene, CDR1 is LGHNA and CDR2 is YNFKEQ. V gave up 6 bases and J gave up 7 bases; unmatched junction bases: 9. The CDR3 totals 14 residues. CDR3 DNA sequence: TGTGCCAGCAGTCGACTAGCCTTGGAAAATGAGCAGTTCTTC. Translating it yields CASSRLALENEQFF.

This clone was seen more than once but under ten times. CDR3 loop: CASGTQGKQTQYF. The CDR3 bases are TGTGCCAGTGGGACTCAGGGAAAGCAGACCCAGTACTTC. This chain uses TRBV19 with TRBJ2-5; a possible D gene is TRBD2 (6 bases). Germline loops: CDR1 LNHDA, CDR2 SQIVND (reference sequence). V lost 8 bases, J lost 6 bases, and 16 bases lay in between. CDR3 length equals 13 residues.

The chain joins TRBV7-3 to TRBJ1-5, with D perhaps TRBD1 (5 bases). With 2 bases removed from V and 6 bases from J, the gap between germline ends came to 5 bases. The CDR3 covers 12 residues. Germline V CDR1 and CDR2: SGHTA, FQGTGA. Here the CDR3 DNA reads TGTGCCAGCAGCTTACAGGGTCAGCCCCAGCATTTT. As protein: CASSLQGQPQHF.

The chain carries TRBV5-1 and TRBJ2-5; 7 nucleotides align to TRBD2. V lost 2 bases, J lost 5 bases, and 6 bases stayed unmatched. Germline CDR1 and CDR2: SGHRS and YFSETQ. The CDR3 runs to 14 residues. CDR3 in amino acids: CASSFSGKGETQYF. CDR3 sequence (DNA): TGCGCCAGCAGCTTCAGCGGGAAGGGGGAGACCCAGTACTTC.

The chain uses TRBV9 and TRBJ2-2; D possibly corresponds to TRBD2 (5 bases). The CDR3 spans 15 residues. CDR1 SGDLS and CDR2 YYNGEE come from the germline V gene. V lost 0 bases, J lost 1 base, and 7 bases lay in between. The CDR3 region has the DNA TGTGCCAGCAGCGTAGTCGGAGGGAACACCGGGGAGCTGTTTTTT. It translates to CASSVVGGNTGELFF.